This T cell receptor beta chain was identified during a study of control samples from healthy donors and cancer patients. Germline V gene lookup returns CDR1 SGHVS and CDR2 FQNEAQ. The length of the CDR3 is 18 residues. V lost 5 bases to trimming and J lost 0 bases, with 17 bases between them. This clone has only a few counts. Clones were read by immunoSEQ multiplex PCR, and TCRdb kept only the in-frame ones, dropping some. Here the sample spans fewer than 65,000 clones, over 85% being singletons. This TCR was sampled from a man aged 35 to 55 with colorectal cancer. Sequencing used PBMCs. The V call is TRBV7-8, the J call TRBJ2-6; D not certain. CDR3 amino acids: CASSPPLRSVSGANVLTF. Written as DNA, the CDR3 is TGTGCCAGCAGCCCTCCCCTACGTTCAGTCTCTGGGGCCAACGTCCTGACTTTC.